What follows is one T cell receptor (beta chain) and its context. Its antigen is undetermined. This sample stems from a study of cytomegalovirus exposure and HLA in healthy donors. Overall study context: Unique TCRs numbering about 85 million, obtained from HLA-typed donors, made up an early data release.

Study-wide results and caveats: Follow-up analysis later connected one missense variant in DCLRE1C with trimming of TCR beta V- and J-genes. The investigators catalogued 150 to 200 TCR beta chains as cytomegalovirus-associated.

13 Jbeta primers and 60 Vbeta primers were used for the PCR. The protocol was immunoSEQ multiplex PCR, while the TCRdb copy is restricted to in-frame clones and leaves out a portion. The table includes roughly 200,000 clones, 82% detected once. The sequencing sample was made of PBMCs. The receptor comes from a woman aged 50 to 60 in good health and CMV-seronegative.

CDR3 sequence reads: CASSPGLAGSELFF. In nucleotides, the CDR3 is TGTGCCAGCAGCCCGGGACTAGCGGGCTCTGAGCTGTTTTTT. The chain recombines TRBV28 with TRBJ2-2, with 12 bases that match TRBD2. This CDR3 region has 14 residues. J was trimmed by 11 bases and V by 6 bases; bases with no gene match: 7. Per the germline V gene, CDR1 is MDHEN and CDR2 is SYDVKM.